Listed below are T cell receptor beta chains from one sample, sequenced in a study of a mutant IDH1 vaccine in newly diagnosed glioma. No antigen has been assigned to these receptors. The method was immunoSEQ multiplex PCR; TCRdb's version includes in-frame clones alone and lacks a portion of them. The table records roughly 50,000 clones, 70% to 85% of them present only once. The source material was PBMCs, sampled from a glioma patient whose treatment included an IDH1 peptide vaccine. These receptors all stem from a woman aged 40 to 50 with glioma. Some clones in this sample may be carry-over from other donors' samples. Both conserved end residues are part of each CDR3. The order of the fields is J gene, clone size, V gene, CDR3 protein. Size values are once, few and many counts, or a class for expanded clones, and some rows have none.

TRBJ1-1,-,TRBV6-5,CASRLTGLNTEAFF
TRBJ1-2,-,TRBV7-2,CASSYGQGANYGYTF
TRBJ2-2,-,TRBV9,CASSVDFPNTGELFF
TRBJ1-3,-,TRBV6-5,CASSYSAASGNTIYF
TRBJ1-3,-,TRBV9,CASSAIRPSGNTIYF
TRBJ1-1,-,TRBV4-1,CASSQGSNTEAFF
TRBJ1-1,-,TRBV2,CASKGQLGAEAFF
TRBJ1-4,-,TRBV6-5,CASSQRQINEKLFF
TRBJ2-5,-,TRBV7-9,CASSLATAWQAGVETQYF
TRBJ1-2,-,TRBV2,CASQHLGYTF
TRBJ1-3,-,TRBV9,CASSLGQDDSGNTIYF
TRBJ2-5,-,TRBV5-4,CASSLDSAPQETQYF
TRBJ1-4,-,TRBV4-3,CASSQDTSGTAFMEKLFF
TRBJ1-2,-,TRBV2,CASSEFGRASGYTF
TRBJ1-4,-,TRBV4-1,CASSQGWEGRREKLFF
TRBJ2-5,-,TRBV7-9,CASSHSGEETQYF
TRBJ2-6,-,TRBV4-3,CASSQRIGSGANVLTF
TRBJ2-4,-,TRBV27,CASRGVGVAKNIQYF
TRBJ2-7,-,TRBV5-5,CASSSGAVNYEQYF
TRBJ2-1,-,TRBV4-1,CASSQVTGGASYNEQFF
TRBJ1-2,few,TRBV6-6,CASSYSSYTF
TRBJ2-2,-,TRBV11-3,CASSGYMNTGELFF
TRBJ2-5,-,TRBV7-3,CASSSSGLAGEETQYF
TRBJ2-7,-,TRBV11-3,CGSSPRDEQYF
TRBJ1-5,-,TRBV6-5,CASSDLPSNQPQHF
TRBJ2-7,-,TRBV5-6,CASSLRQDLGLLKQYF
TRBJ2-7,-,TRBV29-1,CSARGTSGYEQYF
TRBJ1-1,once,TRBV6-1,CASSEGLLNTEAFF
TRBJ2-1,-,TRBV2,CASSYGASGGARNEQFF
TRBJ1-2,-,TRBV10-3,CAISESRDYGYTF
TRBJ2-1,-,TRBV6-4,CASSRQGSISEQFF
TRBJ1-1,-,TRBV5-6,CASSFDRGLGAFF
TRBJ1-3,-,TRBV7-9,CASAFADRSGNTIYF
TRBJ1-5,-,TRBV7-8,CASSLSRVGNQPQHF
TRBJ1-2,few,TRBV25-1,CASSEGQQDYGYTF
TRBJ1-6,once,TRBV12-5,CASGFDRGVSPLHF
TRBJ1-4,-,TRBV4-2,CASNPGQGREKLFF
TRBJ1-2,-,TRBV10-1,CASSDRIGDGYTF
TRBJ1-4,few,TRBV10-3,CAISGDGSNEKLFF
TRBJ2-3,-,TRBV2,CASRDYTDTQYF
TRBJ1-2,-,TRBV5-1,CASSLIGGSNYGYTF
TRBJ1-6,few,TRBV30,CAWSIGQGGPYNSPLHF
TRBJ2-2,-,TRBV2,CATSGPGSVSTGELFF
TRBJ2-5,-,TRBV28,CAGRDRGKETQYF
TRBJ2-5,-,TRBV9,CASSALLGGETQYF
TRBJ1-2,few,TRBV9,CASSSRDRVYGYTF
TRBJ2-2,-,TRBV2,CASKGDGELFF
TRBJ2-7,-,TRBV15,CATSRDAGQGGDEQYF
TRBJ2-1,-,TRBV30,CACLSGTGQFF
TRBJ2-7,-,TRBV5-4,CASSLRGAYEQYF
TRBJ2-7,-,TRBV4-1,CASSQADTTSYEQYF